This T cell receptor beta chain was profiled in a study of regulatory T cells in long-lasting Graves disease. On the study more broadly: The definition of persistent Graves' disease was over 5 years of antithyroid drugs with positive TSH receptor antibodies. Notes on the study in general: Persistent disease favored TRBV28, TRBJ1-2 and TRBJ2-5.

Time point meaning: persistent/refractory GD, antithyroid drugs over 5 years with positive TRAb. Researchers made the TCR library from RNA that was extracted from PBMCs. The TCR beta library used iRepertoire HTBI primers with Arm-PCR amplification of CDR3. Original handling: The samples included approximately 60 TRBV and over 13 TRBJ segments. TCRdb re-analysed the multiplex PCR reads in MiXCR, keeping a single row per CDR3 protein. Here the V and J calls rest on TCRdb's processing, not on the authors' analysis. The table lists about 660,000 distinct CDR3 sequences, around 30% of them singletons. Comments on this clonotype: Its antigen is unidentified. This may stem from a read error, because a much larger clone lies one nucleotide away.

J was trimmed by 9 bases and V by 1 base; bases with no gene match: 13. This CDR3 region has 17 residues. Per the germline V gene, CDR1 is MNHEY and CDR2 is SMNVEV (reference sequence). This clonotype was sampled from a female donor with Graves disease. This sample comprised peripheral blood mononuclear cells (PBMCs), obtained when the disease was refractory, from a patient treated with antithyroid drugs. The chain is built from TRBV27 and TRBJ1-2; 11 nucleotides agree with TRBD1. This chain's CDR3 is CASSLFPGQGEIMRYTF. Written as DNA, the CDR3 is TGTGCCAGCAGTTTATTTCCGGGACAGGGGGAGATTATGCGCTACACCTTC.